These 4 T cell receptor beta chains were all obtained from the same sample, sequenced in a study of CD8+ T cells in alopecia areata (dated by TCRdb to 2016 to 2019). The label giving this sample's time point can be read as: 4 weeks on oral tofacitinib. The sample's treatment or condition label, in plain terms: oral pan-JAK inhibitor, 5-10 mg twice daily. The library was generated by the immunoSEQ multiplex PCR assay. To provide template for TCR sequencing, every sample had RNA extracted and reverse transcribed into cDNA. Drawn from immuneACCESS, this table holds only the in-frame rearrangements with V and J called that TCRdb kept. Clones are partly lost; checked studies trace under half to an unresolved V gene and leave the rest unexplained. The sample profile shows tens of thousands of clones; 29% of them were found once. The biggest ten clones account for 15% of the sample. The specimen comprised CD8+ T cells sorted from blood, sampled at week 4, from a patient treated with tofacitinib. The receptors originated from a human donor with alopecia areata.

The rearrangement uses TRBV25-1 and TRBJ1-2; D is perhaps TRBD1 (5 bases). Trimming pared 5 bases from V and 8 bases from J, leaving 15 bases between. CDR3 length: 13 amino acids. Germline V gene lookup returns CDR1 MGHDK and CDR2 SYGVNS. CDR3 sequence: CASSLRDDDGYTF. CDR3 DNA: TGTGCCAGCAGTCTTAGGGACGATGACGGCTACACCTTC.

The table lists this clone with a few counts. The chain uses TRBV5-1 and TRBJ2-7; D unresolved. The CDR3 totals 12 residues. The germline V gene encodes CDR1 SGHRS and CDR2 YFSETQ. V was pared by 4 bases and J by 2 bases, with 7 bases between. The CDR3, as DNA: TGCGCCAGCAGCGGAACGACCTACGAGCAGTACTTC. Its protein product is CASSGTTYEQYF.

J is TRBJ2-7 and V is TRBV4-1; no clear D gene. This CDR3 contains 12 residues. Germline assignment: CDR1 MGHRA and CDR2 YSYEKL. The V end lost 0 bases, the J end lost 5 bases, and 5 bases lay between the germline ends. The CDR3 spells CASSQDLHEQYF. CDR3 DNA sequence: TGCGCCAGCAGCCAAGATCTCCACGAGCAGTACTTC.

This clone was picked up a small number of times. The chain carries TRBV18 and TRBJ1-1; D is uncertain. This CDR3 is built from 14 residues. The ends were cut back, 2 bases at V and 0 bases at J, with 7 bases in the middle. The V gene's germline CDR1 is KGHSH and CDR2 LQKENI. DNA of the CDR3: TGTGCCAGCTCACCAGGAGCGCTGAACACTGAAGCTTTCTTT. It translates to CASSPGALNTEAFF.